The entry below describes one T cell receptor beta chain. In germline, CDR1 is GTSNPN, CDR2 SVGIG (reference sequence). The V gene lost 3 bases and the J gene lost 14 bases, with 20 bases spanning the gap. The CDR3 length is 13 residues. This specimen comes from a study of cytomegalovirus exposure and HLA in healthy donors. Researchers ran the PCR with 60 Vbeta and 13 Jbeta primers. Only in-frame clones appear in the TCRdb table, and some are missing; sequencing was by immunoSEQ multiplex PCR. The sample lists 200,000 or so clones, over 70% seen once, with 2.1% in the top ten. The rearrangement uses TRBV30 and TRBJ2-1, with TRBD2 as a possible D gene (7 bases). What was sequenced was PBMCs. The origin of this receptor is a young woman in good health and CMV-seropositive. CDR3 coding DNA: TGTGCCTGGAGATCGGGGGAGGGGGGCCGGGAGTTCTTC. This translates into CAWRSGEGGREFF.